Below are 5 T cell receptor beta chains sequenced from a single sample in a study of CD8+ T cells in alopecia areata (dated by TCRdb to the late 2010s). The intended sense of this specimen's treatment or condition label: oral pan-JAK inhibitor, 5-10 mg twice daily. The method behind the library was the immunoSEQ multiplex PCR assay. RNA was extracted from all samples and reverse transcribed into cDNA, which served as template for TCR sequencing. This is the immuneACCESS table as TCRdb keeps it, with only in-frame sequences that have V and J called. A part of the clones is gone; compared with another copy, unresolved V genes explain less than half, and the rest is unexplained. This sample comprises approximately 220,000 clones, approximately 38% of them detected only once. Together, the top ten hold about 0.48% of the sample. The sequencing used CD4+ T cells sorted from blood, collected at roughly week 30, from a patient treated with tofacitinib. The receptors stem from a human donor with alopecia areata.

The chain employs TRBV27 and TRBJ2-7; TRBD2 matches at 10 bases. J gave up 2 bases and V 6 bases, and 7 bases lay outside the gene matches. The CDR3 runs 15 residues. The germline V gene encodes CDR1 MNHEY and CDR2 SMNVEV (reference sequence). The CDR3: CASRVGTSATYEQYF. The CDR3 nucleotides are TGTGCCAGCAGAGTTGGGACTAGCGCTACCTACGAGCAGTACTTC.

This clone was picked up a small number of times. The V call is TRBV7-9, the J call TRBJ1-2; 8 nucleotides agree with TRBD1. The trim removed 3 bases at V and 2 bases at J, leaving 5 bases unmatched. This CDR3 has 15 amino acids. Germline V gene data show CDR1 as SEHNR and CDR2 as FQNEAQ (reference sequence). CDR3 DNA sequence: TGTGCCAGCAGCTTTAGTTACAGGGGGAACTATGGCTACACCTTC. Translated: CASSFSYRGNYGYTF.

V usage is TRBV27 and J usage is TRBJ2-3, with 13 bases identical to TRBD2. The CDR3 extends over 16 amino acids. J gave up 4 bases and V 6 bases, and 7 bases lay outside the gene matches. Germline V CDR1 and CDR2: MNHEY, SMNVEV (reference sequence). The CDR3 loop reads CASRLAGGPVPDTQYF. DNA of the CDR3: TGTGCCAGCAGACTAGCGGGGGGGCCTGTCCCAGATACGCAGTATTTT.

This clone has just a few counts. V is TRBV5-1 and J is TRBJ1-4, with 10 bases matching TRBD1. J lost 7 bases, V lost 3 bases, and 6 bases had no gene match. Germline V gene lookup returns CDR1 SGHRS and CDR2 YFSETQ. The CDR3 is 15 amino acids. In DNA, the CDR3 is TGCGCCAGCAGCTCCTGGACAGGGGGAGGTGAAAAACTGTTTTTT. Protein product: CASSSWTGGGEKLFF. Supplemented by reference TRBV5-1 and TRBJ1-4, the full variable domain reads KAGVTQTPRYLIKTRGQQVTLSCSPISGHRSVSWYQQTPGQGLQFLFEYFSETQRNKGNFPGRFSGRQFSNSRSEMNVSTLELGDSALYLCASSSWTGGGEKLFFGSGTQLSVL.

V is TRBV30 and J is TRBJ1-2; 8 bases align to TRBD1. Germline-derived CDR1 and CDR2 are GTSNPN and SVGIG (reference sequence). The length of the CDR3 is 13 residues. V was pared by 3 bases and J by 6 bases, with 6 bases of the junction left unmatched. For the CDR3, the DNA is TGTGCCTGGAGCGCAGACAGGGGACATGGCTACACCTTC. Translating gives CAWSADRGHGYTF.